The sample holds a few counts of the clone carrying this TCR beta chain. This sample stems from a study of cytomegalovirus exposure and HLA in healthy donors. PCR primers comprised 60 Vbeta and 13 Jbeta primers. Repertoires were generated with immunoSEQ multiplex PCR, while TCRdb's copy carries only in-frame clones and drops some. The sample holds some 150,000 clones, under 85% seen once. This sequence was found in a man aged 18 to 29 in good health and CMV-seronegative. The sequencing sample was made of PBMCs.

The CDR3 DNA sequence: TGCGCCAGCAGCTTAACAGATTTGAACACTGAAGCTTTCTTT. Protein: CASSLTDLNTEAFF. V gene TRBV5-1 combines with J gene TRBJ1-1; D gene uncertain. This CDR3 region has 14 residues. CDR1 and CDR2 (germline): SGHRS, YFSETQ. Trimming took 2 bases from V and 0 from J, leaving 8 bases between them.